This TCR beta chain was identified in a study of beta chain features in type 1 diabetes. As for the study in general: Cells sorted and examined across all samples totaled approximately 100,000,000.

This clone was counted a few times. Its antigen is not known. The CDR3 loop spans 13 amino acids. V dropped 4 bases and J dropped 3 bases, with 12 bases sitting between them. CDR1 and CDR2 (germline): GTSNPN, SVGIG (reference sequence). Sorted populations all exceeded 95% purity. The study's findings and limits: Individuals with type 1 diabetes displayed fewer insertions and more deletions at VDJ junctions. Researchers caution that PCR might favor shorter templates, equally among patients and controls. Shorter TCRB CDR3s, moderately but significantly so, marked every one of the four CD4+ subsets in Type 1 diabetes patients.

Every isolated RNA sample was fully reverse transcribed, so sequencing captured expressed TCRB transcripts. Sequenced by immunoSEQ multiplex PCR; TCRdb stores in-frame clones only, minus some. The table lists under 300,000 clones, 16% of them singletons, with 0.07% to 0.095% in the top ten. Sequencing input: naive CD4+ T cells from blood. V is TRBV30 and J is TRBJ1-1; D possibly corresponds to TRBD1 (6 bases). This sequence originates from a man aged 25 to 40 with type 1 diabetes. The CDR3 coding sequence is TGTGCCTGGACCCCCAACAGGGACACTGAAGCTTTCTTT. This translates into CAWTPNRDTEAFF.